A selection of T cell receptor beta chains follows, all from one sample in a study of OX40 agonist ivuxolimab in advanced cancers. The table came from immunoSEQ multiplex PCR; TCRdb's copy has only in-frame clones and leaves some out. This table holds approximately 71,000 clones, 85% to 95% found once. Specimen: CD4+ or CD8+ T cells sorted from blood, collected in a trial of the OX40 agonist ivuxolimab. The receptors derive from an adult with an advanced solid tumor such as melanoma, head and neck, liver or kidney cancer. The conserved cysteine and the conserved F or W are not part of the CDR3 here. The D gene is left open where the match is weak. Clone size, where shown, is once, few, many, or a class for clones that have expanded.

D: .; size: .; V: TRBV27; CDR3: ASSSTTDPGEKLF
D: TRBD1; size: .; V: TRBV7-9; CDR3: ASSLWTGITEAF
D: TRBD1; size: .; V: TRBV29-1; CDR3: SAKTGMEEKLF
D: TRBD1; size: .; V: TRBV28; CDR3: ASRFTSGTGQFLNTEAF
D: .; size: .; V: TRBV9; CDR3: ASSFGQSQETQY
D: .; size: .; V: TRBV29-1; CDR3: SVWLATSGNTIY
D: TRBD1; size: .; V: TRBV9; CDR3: ASSVVGTGKETQY
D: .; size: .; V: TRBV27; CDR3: ASTPGRGGGYT
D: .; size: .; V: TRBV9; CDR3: ASSAPMAGYT
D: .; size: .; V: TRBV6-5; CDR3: ASSYRGTYEQY
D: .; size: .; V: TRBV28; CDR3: ASSLGDTQY
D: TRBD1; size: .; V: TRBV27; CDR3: ASSLWVGQAFSGANVLT
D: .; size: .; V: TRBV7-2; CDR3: ASSSFRQNTGELF
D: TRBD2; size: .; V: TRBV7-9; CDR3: ASSPTGLAESYEQY
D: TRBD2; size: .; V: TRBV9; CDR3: ASSASGRATDTQY
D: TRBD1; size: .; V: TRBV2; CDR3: ASSAGQGDYGYT
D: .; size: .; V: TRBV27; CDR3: ASTLRTGELF
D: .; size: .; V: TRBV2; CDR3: ASSDWAVQETQY
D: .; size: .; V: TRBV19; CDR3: ASSIRSTEAF
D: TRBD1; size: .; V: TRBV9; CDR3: ASSPRQGPGNEQF
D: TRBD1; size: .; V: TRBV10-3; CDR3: AIKEDRGNTEAF
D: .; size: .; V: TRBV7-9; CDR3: ASSPSPGTDNTEAF
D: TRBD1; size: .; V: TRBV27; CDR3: ASNVQGIRYNEQF
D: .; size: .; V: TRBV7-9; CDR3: ASSPGTFDEQY
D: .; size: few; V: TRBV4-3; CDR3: ASSRGRGSTEAF
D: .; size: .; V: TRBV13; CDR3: ASSSWDSYNEQF
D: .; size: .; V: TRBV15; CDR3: ATSRDGGRRWNTEAF
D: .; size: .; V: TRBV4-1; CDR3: ASSHPGISYEQY
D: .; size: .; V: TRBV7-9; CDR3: ASSPRGDINEKLF
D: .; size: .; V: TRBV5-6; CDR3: ASRYDREVGETQY
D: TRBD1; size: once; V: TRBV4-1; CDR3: ASSQFNRGAVYGYT
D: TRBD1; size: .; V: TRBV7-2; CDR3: ASSLALTGGEF
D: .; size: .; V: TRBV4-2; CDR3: ASSQDQTRPYEQY
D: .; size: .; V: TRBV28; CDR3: ASRDREAF
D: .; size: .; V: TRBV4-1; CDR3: ASSQGDRHSYNEQF
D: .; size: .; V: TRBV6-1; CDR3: ASHPGDTQY
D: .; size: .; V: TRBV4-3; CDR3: ASSQGGPYEQY
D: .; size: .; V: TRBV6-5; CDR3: ASSYGGAGQPQH
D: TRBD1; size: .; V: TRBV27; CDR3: ASSLGTGISYGYT
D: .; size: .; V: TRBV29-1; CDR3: SAPSSAHLEAF
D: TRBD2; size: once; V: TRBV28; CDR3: ASSTLLREGPLIEQF
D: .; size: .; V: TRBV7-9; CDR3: ASSFVSGYT
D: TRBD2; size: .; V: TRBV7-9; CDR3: ASSLLGGGATDTQY
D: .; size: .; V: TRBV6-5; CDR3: ASSAGAWAEAF
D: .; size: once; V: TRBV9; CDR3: ASSSRGETQY
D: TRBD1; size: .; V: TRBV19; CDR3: ASSGGPGGYQPQH
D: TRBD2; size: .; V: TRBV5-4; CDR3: ASSPGGNTGELF
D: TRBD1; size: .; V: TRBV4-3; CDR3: ASSPTVVDRADSYNSPLH
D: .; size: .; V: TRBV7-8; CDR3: ASSRPASGGNQPQH
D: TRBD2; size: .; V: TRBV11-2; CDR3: ASSLGRGVTSGPYEQY